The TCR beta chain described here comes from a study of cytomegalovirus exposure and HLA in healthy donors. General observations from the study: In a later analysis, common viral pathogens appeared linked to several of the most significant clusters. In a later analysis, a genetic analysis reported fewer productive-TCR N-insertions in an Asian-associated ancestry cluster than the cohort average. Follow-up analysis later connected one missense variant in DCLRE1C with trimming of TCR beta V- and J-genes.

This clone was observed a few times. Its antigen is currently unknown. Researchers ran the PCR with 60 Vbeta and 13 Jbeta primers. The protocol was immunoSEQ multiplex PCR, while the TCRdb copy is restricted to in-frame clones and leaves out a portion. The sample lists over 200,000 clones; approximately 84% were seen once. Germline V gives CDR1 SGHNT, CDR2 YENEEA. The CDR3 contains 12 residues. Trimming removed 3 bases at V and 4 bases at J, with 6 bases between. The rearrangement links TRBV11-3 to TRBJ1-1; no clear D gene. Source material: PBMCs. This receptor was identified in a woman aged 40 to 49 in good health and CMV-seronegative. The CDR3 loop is CASSFGPTEAFF. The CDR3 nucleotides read TGTGCCAGCAGCTTTGGGCCCACTGAAGCTTTCTTT.